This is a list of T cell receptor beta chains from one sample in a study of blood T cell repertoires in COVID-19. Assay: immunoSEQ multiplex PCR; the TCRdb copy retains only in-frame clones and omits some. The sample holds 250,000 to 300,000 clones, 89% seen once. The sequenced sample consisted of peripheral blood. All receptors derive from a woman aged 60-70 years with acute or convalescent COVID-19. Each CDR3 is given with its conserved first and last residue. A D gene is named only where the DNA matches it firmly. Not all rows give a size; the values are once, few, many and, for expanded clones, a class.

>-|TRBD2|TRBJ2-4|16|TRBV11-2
CASSPIGLAGGNIQYF
TGTGCCAGCAGCCCCATTGGGCTAGCGGGAGGTAACATTCAGTACTTC
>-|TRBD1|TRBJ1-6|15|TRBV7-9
CASSLGDRPNSPLHF
TGTGCCAGCAGCTTAGGGGACAGGCCTAATTCACCCCTCCACTTT
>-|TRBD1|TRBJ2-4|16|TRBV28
CASSFLPRGAKNIQYF
TGTGCCAGCAGTTTTCTCCCCAGGGGGGCCAAAAACATTCAGTACTTC
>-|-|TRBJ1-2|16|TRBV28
CASSFGTGKGGYGYTF
TGTGCCAGCAGTTTCGGAACAGGGAAAGGGGGCTATGGCTACACCTTC
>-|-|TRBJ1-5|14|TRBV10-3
CAISEWGLSQPQHF
TGTGCCATCAGTGAGTGGGGCTTGAGTCAGCCCCAGCATTTT
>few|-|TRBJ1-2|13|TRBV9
CASSVVGGYGYTF
TGTGCCAGCAGCGTAGTAGGGGGCTATGGCTACACCTTC
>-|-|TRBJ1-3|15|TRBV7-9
CASSPGSSSGNTIYF
TGTGCCAGCAGCCCAGGGTCGAGCTCTGGAAACACCATATATTTT
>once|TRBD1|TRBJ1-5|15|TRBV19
CASRNFDRDSQPQHF
TGTGCCAGTAGGAATTTTGACAGGGACAGCCAGCCCCAGCATTTT
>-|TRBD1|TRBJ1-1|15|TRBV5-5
CASSLGIGTGFEAFF
TGTGCCAGCAGCTTGGGTATTGGGACAGGGTTTGAAGCTTTCTTT
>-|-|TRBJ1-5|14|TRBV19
CASRRQVVDQPQHF
TGTGCCAGTCGCCGACAGGTTGTGGATCAGCCCCAGCATTTT
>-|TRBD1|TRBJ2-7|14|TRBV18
CASSDPGQNYEQYF
TGTGCCAGCTCAGATCCGGGACAGAACTACGAGCAGTACTTC
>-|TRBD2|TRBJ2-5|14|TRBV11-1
CASSPRGGVETQYF
TGTGCCAGCAGCCCCCGGGGGGGGGTGGAGACCCAGTACTTC
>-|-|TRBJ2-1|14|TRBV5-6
CASSSPTLGHEQFF
TGTGCCAGCAGCTCGCCAACACTGGGCCATGAGCAGTTCTTC
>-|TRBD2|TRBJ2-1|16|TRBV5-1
CASSTDLAGVGNEQFF
TGCGCCAGCAGCACAGACCTAGCGGGAGTTGGTAATGAGCAGTTCTTC
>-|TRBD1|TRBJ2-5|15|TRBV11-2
CASSFTGDVKETQYF
TGTGCCAGCAGCTTCACAGGGGACGTGAAAGAGACCCAGTACTTC
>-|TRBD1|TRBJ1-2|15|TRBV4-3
CASSQDHGTDYGYTF
TGCGCCAGCAGCCAAGACCACGGGACAGACTATGGCTACACCTTC
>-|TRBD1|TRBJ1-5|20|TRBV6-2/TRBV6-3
CASSYGASGQGTYSNQPQHF
TGTGCCAGCAGTTACGGGGCTTCGGGACAGGGGACGTATAGCAATCAGCCCCAGCATTTT
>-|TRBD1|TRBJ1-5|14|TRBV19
CASRTTGNSQPQHF
TGTGCCAGTAGAACGACAGGGAACAGTCAGCCCCAGCATTTT
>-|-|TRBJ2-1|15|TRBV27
CASSPRGGVYNEQFF
TGTGCCAGCAGTCCGCGGGGCGGGGTCTACAATGAGCAGTTCTTC
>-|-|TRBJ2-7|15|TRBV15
CATSRPARAPYEQYF
TGTGCCACCAGCAGACCTGCCAGGGCCCCCTACGAGCAGTACTTC
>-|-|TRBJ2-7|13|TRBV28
CASSPPSTYEQYF
TGTGCCAGCAGTCCGCCTAGTACCTACGAGCAGTACTTC
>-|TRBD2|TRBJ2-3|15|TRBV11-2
CASSLAGGALDTQYF
TGTGCCAGCAGCTTAGCGGGGGGGGCCTTAGATACGCAGTATTTT
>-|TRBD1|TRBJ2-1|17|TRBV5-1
CASSPAGTGNSYNEQFF
TGCGCCAGCAGCCCCGCCGGGACAGGGAACTCGTACAATGAGCAGTTCTTC
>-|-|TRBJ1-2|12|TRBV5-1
CASSLPGYGYTF
TGCGCCAGCAGCTTACCCGGGTATGGCTACACCTTC
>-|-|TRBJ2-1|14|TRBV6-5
CASSYSSAENEQFF
TGTGCCAGCAGTTATAGTTCCGCTGAGAATGAGCAGTTCTTC
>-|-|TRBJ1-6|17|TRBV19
CASSSVSSQGYNSPLHF
TGTGCCAGTAGTTCCGTTTCCTCGCAGGGATACAATTCACCCCTCCACTTT
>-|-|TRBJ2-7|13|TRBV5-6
CASSTTADYEQYF
TGTGCCAGCAGCACGACAGCCGACTACGAGCAGTACTTC
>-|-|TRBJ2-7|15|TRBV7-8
CASSPIRDKPYEQYF
TGTGCCAGCAGCCCTATCAGGGACAAGCCCTACGAGCAGTACTTC
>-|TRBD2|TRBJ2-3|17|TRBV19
CASSRIGLAGGLGTQYF
TGTGCCAGTAGTAGAATTGGACTAGCGGGGGGCCTTGGAACGCAGTATTTT
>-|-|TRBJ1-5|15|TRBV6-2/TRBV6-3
CASSYVGSGNQPQHF
TGTGCCAGCAGTTACGTGGGCTCGGGCAATCAGCCCCAGCATTTT
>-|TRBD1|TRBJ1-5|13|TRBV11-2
CASSVDRVQPQHF
TGTGCCAGCAGCGTGGACAGGGTTCAGCCCCAGCATTTT
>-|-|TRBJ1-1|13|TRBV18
CASSRTVNTEAFF
TGTGCCAGCTCACGAACGGTGAACACTGAAGCTTTCTTT
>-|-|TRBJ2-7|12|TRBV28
CASSRGSYEQYF
TGTGCCAGCAGCCGGGGTTCCTACGAGCAGTACTTC
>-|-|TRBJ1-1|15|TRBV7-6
CASSLGHRDGTEAFF
TGTGCCAGCAGCTTAGGCCACAGGGATGGCACTGAAGCTTTCTTT
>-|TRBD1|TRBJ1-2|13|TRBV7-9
CASSSTGAEGYTF
TGTGCCAGCAGCTCGACAGGGGCAGAAGGCTACACCTTC
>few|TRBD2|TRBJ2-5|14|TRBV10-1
CASTLRELRETQYF
TGCGCCAGCACCTTGCGGGAGTTGAGAGAGACCCAGTACTTC
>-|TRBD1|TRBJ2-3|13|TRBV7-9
CASTMNRQGTQYF
TGTGCCAGCACAATGAACCGACAGGGAACGCAGTATTTT
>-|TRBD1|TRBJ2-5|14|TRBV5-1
CASSLTGVRETQYF
TGCGCCAGCAGCTTGACAGGGGTCCGAGAGACCCAGTACTTC
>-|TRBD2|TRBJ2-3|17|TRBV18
CASSPPTSGRKTDTQYF
TGTGCCAGCTCACCACCCACTAGCGGGAGAAAGACAGATACGCAGTATTTT
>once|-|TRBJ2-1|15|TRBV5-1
CASSWDRTFAYEQFF
TGCGCCAGCAGCTGGGATAGGACTTTCGCCTATGAGCAGTTCTTC
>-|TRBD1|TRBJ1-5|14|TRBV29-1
CSGGDRNSNQPQHF
TGCAGCGGGGGGGACAGAAATAGCAATCAGCCCCAGCATTTT
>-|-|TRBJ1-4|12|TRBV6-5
CASSYFGEKLFF
TGTGCCAGCAGTTACTTCGGGGAAAAACTGTTTTTT
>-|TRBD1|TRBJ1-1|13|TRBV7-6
CASSLVEQGGAFF
TGTGCCAGCAGCTTAGTCGAACAGGGGGGAGCTTTCTTT
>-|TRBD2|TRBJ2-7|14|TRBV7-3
CASSLTGGLPEQYF
TGTGCCAGCAGCTTAACGGGAGGGCTCCCCGAGCAGTACTTC
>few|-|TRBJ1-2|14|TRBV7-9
CASSRGAGYYGYTF
TGTGCCAGCAGCCGCGGGGCAGGGTACTATGGCTACACCTTC
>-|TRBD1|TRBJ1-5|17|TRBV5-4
CASSLMTGGDSNQPQHF
TGTGCCAGCAGCTTGATGACAGGGGGCGACAGCAATCAGCCCCAGCATTTT
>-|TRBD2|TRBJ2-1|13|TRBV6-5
CASSTLAGNEQFF
TGTGCCAGCAGTACCTTAGCGGGGAATGAGCAGTTCTTC
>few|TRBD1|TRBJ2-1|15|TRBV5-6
CASSAPGQGAGEQFF
TGTGCCAGCAGCGCCCCGGGACAGGGGGCTGGTGAGCAGTTCTTC
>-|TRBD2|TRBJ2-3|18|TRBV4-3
CASSQDPTSGRSTDTQYF
TGCGCCAGCAGCCAAGATCCCACTAGCGGGAGGAGCACAGATACGCAGTATTTT